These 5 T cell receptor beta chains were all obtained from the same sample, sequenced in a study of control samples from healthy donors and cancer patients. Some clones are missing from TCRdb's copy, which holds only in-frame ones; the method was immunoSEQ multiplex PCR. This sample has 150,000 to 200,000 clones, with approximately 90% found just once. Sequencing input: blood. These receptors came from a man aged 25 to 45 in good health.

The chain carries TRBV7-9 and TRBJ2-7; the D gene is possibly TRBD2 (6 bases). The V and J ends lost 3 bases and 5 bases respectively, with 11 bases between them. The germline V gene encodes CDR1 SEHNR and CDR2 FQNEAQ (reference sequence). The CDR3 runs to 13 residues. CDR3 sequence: CASSFPGEDEQYF. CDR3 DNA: TGTGCCAGCAGCTTCCCCGGGGAGGACGAGCAGTACTTC. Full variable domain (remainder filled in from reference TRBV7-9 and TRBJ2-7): DTGVSQNPRHKITKRGQNVTFRCDPISEHNRLYWYRQTLGQGPEFLTYFQNEAQLEKSRLLSDRFSAERPKGSFSTLEIQRTEQGDSAMYLCASSFPGEDEQYFGPGTRLTVT.

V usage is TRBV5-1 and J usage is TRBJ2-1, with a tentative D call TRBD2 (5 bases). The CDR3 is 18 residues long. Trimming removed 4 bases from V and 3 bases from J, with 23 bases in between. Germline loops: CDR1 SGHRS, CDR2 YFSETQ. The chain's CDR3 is CASSDSIPSYVIYNEQFF. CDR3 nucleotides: TGCGCCAGCAGCGACTCGATTCCTAGCTACGTGATCTACAATGAGCAGTTCTTC.

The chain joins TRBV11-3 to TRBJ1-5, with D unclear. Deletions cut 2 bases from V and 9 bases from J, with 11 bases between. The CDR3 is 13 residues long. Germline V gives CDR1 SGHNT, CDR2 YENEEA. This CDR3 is CASSLSVVLPQHF. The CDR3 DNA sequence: TGTGCCAGCAGCTTATCGGTGGTTTTGCCCCAGCATTTT.

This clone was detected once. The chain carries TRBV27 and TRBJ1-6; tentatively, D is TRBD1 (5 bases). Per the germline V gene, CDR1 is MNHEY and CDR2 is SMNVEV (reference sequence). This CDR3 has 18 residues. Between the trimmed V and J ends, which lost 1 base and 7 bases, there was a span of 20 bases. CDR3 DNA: TGTGCCAGCAGTTTATTTTGGCAGGGAGCGGTAGGGAATTCACCCCTCCACTTT. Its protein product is CASSLFWQGAVGNSPLHF.

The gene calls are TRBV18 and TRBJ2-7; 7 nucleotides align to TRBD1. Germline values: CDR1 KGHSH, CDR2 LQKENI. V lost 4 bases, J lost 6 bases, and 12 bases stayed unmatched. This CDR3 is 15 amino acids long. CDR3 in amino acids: CASSQRQGVPAEQYF. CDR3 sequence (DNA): TGTGCCAGCTCACAAAGACAGGGAGTCCCCGCCGAGCAGTACTTC. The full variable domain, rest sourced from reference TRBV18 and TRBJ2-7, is NAGVMQNPRHLVRRRGQEARLRCSPMKGHSHVYWYRQLPEEGLKFMVYLQKENIIDESGMPKERFSAEFPKEGPSILRIQQVVRGDSAAYFCASSQRQGVPAEQYFGPGTRLTVT.